This T cell receptor (beta chain) was retrieved from a study of cytomegalovirus exposure and HLA in healthy donors. Some clones are missing from TCRdb's copy, which holds only in-frame ones; the method was immunoSEQ multiplex PCR. The sample has approximately 240,000 clones, just over 90% seen once; the top ten hold roughly 1%. Germline CDR1 reads GTSNPN; CDR2 reads SVGIG (reference sequence). The CDR3 consists of 13 residues. V was shortened by 1 base and J by 8 bases, with 11 bases between the two germline ends. Sequencing was carried out using PBMCs. The genes are TRBV30 and TRBJ1-4; D uncertain. The sequence was obtained from a woman aged 18 to 35 in good health and CMV-seronegative. Written as DNA, the CDR3 is TGTGCCTGGAGTGGGAGGGTTCGAGAAAAACTGTTTTTT. Translating gives CAWSGRVREKLFF.